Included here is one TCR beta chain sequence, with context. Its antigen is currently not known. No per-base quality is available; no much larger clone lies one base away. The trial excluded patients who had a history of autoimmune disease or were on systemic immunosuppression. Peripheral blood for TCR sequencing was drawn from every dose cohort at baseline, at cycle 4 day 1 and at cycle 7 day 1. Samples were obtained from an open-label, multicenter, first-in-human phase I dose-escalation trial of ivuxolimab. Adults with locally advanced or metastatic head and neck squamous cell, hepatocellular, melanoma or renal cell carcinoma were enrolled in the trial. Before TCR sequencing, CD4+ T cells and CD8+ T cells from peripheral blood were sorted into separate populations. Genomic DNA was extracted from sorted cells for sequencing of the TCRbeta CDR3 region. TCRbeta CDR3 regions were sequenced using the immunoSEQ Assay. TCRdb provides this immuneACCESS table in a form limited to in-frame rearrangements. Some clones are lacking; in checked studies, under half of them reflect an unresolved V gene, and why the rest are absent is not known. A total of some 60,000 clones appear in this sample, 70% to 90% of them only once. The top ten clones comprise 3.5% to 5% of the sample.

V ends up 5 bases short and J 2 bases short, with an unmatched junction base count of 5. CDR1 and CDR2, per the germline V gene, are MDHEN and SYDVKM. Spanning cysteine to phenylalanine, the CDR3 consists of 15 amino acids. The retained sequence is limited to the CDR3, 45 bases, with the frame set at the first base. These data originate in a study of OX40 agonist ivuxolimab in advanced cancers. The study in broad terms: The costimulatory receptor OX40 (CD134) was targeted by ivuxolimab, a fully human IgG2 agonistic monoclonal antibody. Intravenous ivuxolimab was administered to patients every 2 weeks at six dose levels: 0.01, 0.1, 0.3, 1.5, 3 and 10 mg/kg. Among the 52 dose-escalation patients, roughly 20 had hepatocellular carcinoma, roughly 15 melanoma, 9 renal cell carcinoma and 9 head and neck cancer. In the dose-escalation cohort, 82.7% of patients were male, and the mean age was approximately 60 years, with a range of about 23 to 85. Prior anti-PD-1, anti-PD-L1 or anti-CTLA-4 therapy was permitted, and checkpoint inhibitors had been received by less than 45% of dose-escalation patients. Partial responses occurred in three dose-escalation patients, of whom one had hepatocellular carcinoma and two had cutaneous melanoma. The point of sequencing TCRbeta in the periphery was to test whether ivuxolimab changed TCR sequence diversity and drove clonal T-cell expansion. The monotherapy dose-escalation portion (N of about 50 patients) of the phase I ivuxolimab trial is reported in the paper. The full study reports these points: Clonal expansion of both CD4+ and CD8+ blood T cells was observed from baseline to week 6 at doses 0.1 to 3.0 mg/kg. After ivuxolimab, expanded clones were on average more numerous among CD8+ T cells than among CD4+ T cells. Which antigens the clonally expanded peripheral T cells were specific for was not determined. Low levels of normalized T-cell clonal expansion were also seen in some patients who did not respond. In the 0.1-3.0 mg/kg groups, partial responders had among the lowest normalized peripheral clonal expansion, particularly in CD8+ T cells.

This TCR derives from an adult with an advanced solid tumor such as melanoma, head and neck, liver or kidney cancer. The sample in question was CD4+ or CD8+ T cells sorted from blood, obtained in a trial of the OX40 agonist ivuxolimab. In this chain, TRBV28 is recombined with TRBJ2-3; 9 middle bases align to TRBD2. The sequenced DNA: TGTGCCAGCAGTCAGGGGGGACTAGCCACAGATACGCAGTATTTT. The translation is CASSQGGLATDTQYF.